This T cell receptor (beta chain) was sequenced for a study of CD8 T cells in ankylosing spondylitis. Overall study results and limits: Clones that were linked to disease were CD8+ and were relatively rare in peripheral blood. Disease-linked clones reportedly concentrated significantly in matched ankylosing spondylitis synovial fluid. Blood from ankylosing spondylitis patients appeared to carry a characteristic roughly 8-variant TCR beta motif.

Via MiXCR, TCRdb re-called the 5' RACE reads, giving one row per CDR3 protein. The sample carries 250,000 or so distinct CDR3 sequences, more than 15% recorded once. Remarks on this clonotype: What it binds is not known.

The CDR3 runs to 17 residues. V shed 5 bases and J shed 1 base, with 20 bases lying between them. Looked up from germline, CDR1 is SGHVS and CDR2 is FNYEAQ. The V call is TRBV7-6, the J call TRBJ2-5; D is perhaps TRBD2 (6 bases). Source material: blood, either unsorted or a sorted T cell fraction (not recorded which). The receptor's source is a male donor with ankylosing spondylitis or in good health (not recorded which). CDR3: CASSHNRGEAGQETQYF. In DNA form, the CDR3 reads TGTGCCAGCAGCCACAACCGTGGGGAAGCGGGCCAAGAGACCCAGTACTTC.